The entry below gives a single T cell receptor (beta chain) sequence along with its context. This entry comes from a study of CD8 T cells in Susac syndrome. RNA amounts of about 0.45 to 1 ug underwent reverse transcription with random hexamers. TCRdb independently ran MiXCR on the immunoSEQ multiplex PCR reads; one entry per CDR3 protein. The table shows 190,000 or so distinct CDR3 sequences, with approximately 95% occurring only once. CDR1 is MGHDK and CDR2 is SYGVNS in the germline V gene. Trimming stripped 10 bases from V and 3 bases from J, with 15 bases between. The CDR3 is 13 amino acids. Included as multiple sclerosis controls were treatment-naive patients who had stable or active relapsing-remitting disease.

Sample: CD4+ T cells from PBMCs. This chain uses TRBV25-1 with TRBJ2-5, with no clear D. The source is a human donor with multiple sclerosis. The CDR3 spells CATGPGREETQYF. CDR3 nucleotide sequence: TGTGCCACCGGCCCAGGCCGAGAAGAGACCCAGTACTTC.